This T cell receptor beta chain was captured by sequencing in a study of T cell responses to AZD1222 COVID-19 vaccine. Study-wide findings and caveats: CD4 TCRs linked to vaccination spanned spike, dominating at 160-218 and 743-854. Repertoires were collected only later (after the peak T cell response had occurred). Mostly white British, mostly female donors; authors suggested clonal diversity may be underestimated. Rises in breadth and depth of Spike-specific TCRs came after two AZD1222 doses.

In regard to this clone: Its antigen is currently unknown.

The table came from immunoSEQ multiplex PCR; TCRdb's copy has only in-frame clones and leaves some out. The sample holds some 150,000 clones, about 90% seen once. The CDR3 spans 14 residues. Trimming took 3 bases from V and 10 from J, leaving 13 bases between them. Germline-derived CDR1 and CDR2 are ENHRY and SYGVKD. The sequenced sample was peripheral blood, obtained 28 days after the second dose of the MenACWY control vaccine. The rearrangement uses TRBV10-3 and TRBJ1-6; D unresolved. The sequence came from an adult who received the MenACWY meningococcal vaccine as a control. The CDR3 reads CAISDRGNWSPLHF. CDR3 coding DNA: TGTGCCATCAGTGACCGGGGAAATTGGTCACCCCTCCACTTT.